This T cell receptor beta chain emerged from a study of PD-1 blockade in classical Hodgkin lymphoma. As for the study in general: Nivolumab was given intravenously to patients at 3 mg/kg every 2 weeks.

As to this clone: Its target is unknown.

Time point reported: cycle 4 day 1 (C4D1), after 6 weeks of nivolumab. Relapses following autologous stem cell transplantation were seen in all patients, with brentuximab vedotin exposure varying. The patients, who had relapsed/refractory classical Hodgkin lymphoma, achieved best responses of complete response, partial response or progressive disease. Study-wide points: Reported baseline diversity: healthy donors highest, relapsed/refractory patients lowest. The causes of the repertoire differences, possibly disease activity or prior therapy, remain undefined.

Some clones are missing from TCRdb's copy, which holds only in-frame ones; the method was immunoSEQ multiplex PCR. The data contain approximately 84,000 clones, under 85% of them singletons. V lost 4 bases, J lost 7 bases, and 8 bases stayed unmatched. Germline CDR1 and CDR2: SGHNT and YENEEA. The CDR3 runs to 15 residues. The chain recombines TRBV11-3 with TRBJ2-1; 9 nucleotides align to TRBD2. The TCR originated in a human donor with classical Hodgkin lymphoma. The source material was peripheral blood mononuclear cells (PBMCs), sampled before the fourth cycle of nivolumab. Here the CDR3 reads CASSSRSGSMNEQFF. The CDR3 coding sequence is TGTGCCAGCAGCTCCCGTAGCGGGAGTATGAATGAGCAGTTCTTC.